A selection of T cell receptor beta chains follows, all from one sample in a study of beta chain features in type 1 diabetes. Sequencing was performed with immunoSEQ multiplex PCR; in TCRdb, only in-frame clones are kept and a portion is missing. Of around 250,000 clones in the sample, 13% to 15% were seen once. What was sequenced was naive CD4+ T cells from blood. Source of these receptors: a man aged 25-40 years with type 1 diabetes. CDR3s include the opening cysteine and the closing phenylalanine or tryptophan. A D gene is named only where the DNA matches it firmly. Size values are once, few and many counts, or a class for expanded clones, and some rows have none.

CDR3aa: CASKNLGRQSNTGELFF; CDR3nt: TGTGCCAGCAAAAACCTTGGACGACAGAGTAACACCGGGGAGCTGTTTTTT; d_gene: NA; j_gene: TRBJ2-2; v_gene: TRBV11-2; abundance: NA
CDR3aa: CASSPGRGQETQYF; CDR3nt: TGTGCCAGCTCACCTGGCAGGGGCCAAGAGACCCAGTACTTC; d_gene: NA; j_gene: TRBJ2-5; v_gene: TRBV18; abundance: few
CDR3aa: CASSLGVSGNTIYF; CDR3nt: TGCGCCAGCAGCTTGGGAGTCTCTGGAAACACCATATATTTT; d_gene: NA; j_gene: TRBJ1-3; v_gene: TRBV5-1; abundance: NA
CDR3aa: CASSKAASGAYEQYF; CDR3nt: TGTGCCAGCAGCAAAGCGGCTAGCGGGGCCTACGAGCAGTACTTC; d_gene: NA; j_gene: TRBJ2-7; v_gene: TRBV21-1; abundance: few
CDR3aa: CASSLEAGSSEQFF; CDR3nt: TGCGCCAGCAGCTTGGAAGCGGGATCTTCGGAGCAGTTCTTC; d_gene: TRBD2; j_gene: TRBJ2-1; v_gene: TRBV5-1; abundance: few
CDR3aa: CASTRTGSWQETQYF; CDR3nt: TGTGCCAGCACCAGGACAGGGTCGTGGCAAGAGACCCAGTACTTC; d_gene: TRBD1; j_gene: TRBJ2-5; v_gene: TRBV6-1; abundance: few
CDR3aa: CASSYGTGGYETQYF; CDR3nt: TGTGCCAGCAGTTACGGGACAGGGGGCTATGAGACCCAGTACTTC; d_gene: TRBD1; j_gene: TRBJ2-5; v_gene: TRBV6-6; abundance: NA
CDR3aa: CASSPLGGRQETQYF; CDR3nt: TGTGCCAGCAGCCCCCTGGGAGGGAGGCAAGAGACCCAGTACTTC; d_gene: TRBD2; j_gene: TRBJ2-5; v_gene: TRBV9; abundance: NA
CDR3aa: CASSPGGTAVYEQYF; CDR3nt: TGTGCCAGCAGCCCAGGAGGGACGGCAGTCTACGAGCAGTACTTC; d_gene: NA; j_gene: TRBJ2-7; v_gene: TRBV7-6; abundance: few
CDR3aa: CASSPGQGNQPQHF; CDR3nt: TGTGCCAGCTCACCCGGACAGGGCAATCAGCCCCAGCATTTT; d_gene: TRBD1; j_gene: TRBJ1-5; v_gene: TRBV18; abundance: few
CDR3aa: CASSIFRGNQPQHF; CDR3nt: TGTGCCAGTAGTATCTTCAGGGGAAATCAGCCCCAGCATTTT; d_gene: NA; j_gene: TRBJ1-5; v_gene: TRBV19; abundance: NA
CDR3aa: CASAEVSYEQYF; CDR3nt: TGTGCCAGCGCGGAAGTCTCCTACGAGCAGTACTTC; d_gene: NA; j_gene: TRBJ2-7; v_gene: TRBV7-2; abundance: NA
CDR3aa: CASSQFGTGGYEQYF; CDR3nt: TGTGCCAGCAGCCAATTTGGGACAGGGGGCTACGAGCAGTACTTC; d_gene: TRBD1; j_gene: TRBJ2-7; v_gene: TRBV14; abundance: few
CDR3aa: CASSEYNEQFF; CDR3nt: TGTGCCAGCAGCGAGTACAATGAGCAGTTCTTC; d_gene: NA; j_gene: TRBJ2-1; v_gene: TRBV13; abundance: NA
CDR3aa: CASSVEGRGEAFF; CDR3nt: TGTGCCAGCAGCGTAGAAGGTAGGGGTGAAGCTTTCTTT; d_gene: NA; j_gene: TRBJ1-1; v_gene: TRBV9; abundance: NA
CDR3aa: CARGRTSGLYEQYF; CDR3nt: TGCGCCAGGGGAAGGACTAGTGGATTGTACGAGCAGTACTTC; d_gene: TRBD2; j_gene: TRBJ2-7; v_gene: TRBV23-1; abundance: NA
CDR3aa: CASSVTSGYTGELFF; CDR3nt: TGTGCCAGCAGTGTGACTAGCGGCTACACCGGGGAGCTGTTTTTT; d_gene: TRBD2; j_gene: TRBJ2-2; v_gene: TRBV28; abundance: NA
CDR3aa: CASSLEGLGGSFYNEQFF; CDR3nt: TGCGCCAGCAGCTTGGAGGGGCTCGGCGGTTCCTTCTACAATGAGCAGTTCTTC; d_gene: NA; j_gene: TRBJ2-1; v_gene: TRBV5-1; abundance: few
CDR3aa: CASSFGGVNEQYF; CDR3nt: TGCGCCAGCAGCTTCGGAGGGGTCAACGAGCAGTACTTC; d_gene: NA; j_gene: TRBJ2-7; v_gene: TRBV5-1; abundance: NA
CDR3aa: CSAREGEETQYF; CDR3nt: TGCAGCGCTCGGGAGGGGGAAGAGACCCAGTACTTC; d_gene: TRBD2; j_gene: TRBJ2-5; v_gene: TRBV29-1; abundance: NA
CDR3aa: CAWRKDLVYGYTF; CDR3nt: TGTGCCTGGAGGAAAGACCTAGTCTATGGCTACACCTTC; d_gene: NA; j_gene: TRBJ1-2; v_gene: TRBV30; abundance: few
CDR3aa: CASSLESLTEEAFF; CDR3nt: TGCGCCAGCAGCTTGGAGTCCCTAACAGAGGAAGCTTTCTTT; d_gene: NA; j_gene: TRBJ1-1; v_gene: TRBV5-1; abundance: NA
CDR3aa: CASSQDFSRDTGELFF; CDR3nt: TGTGCCAGCAGCCAAGATTTTAGCAGGGACACCGGGGAGCTGTTTTTT; d_gene: NA; j_gene: TRBJ2-2; v_gene: TRBV4-2; abundance: few
CDR3aa: CASSLSAGTLYEQYF; CDR3nt: TGTGCCAGCAGCTTATCGGCGGGGACCCTCTACGAGCAGTACTTC; d_gene: NA; j_gene: TRBJ2-7; v_gene: TRBV7-9; abundance: NA
CDR3aa: CASSGQGGYGYTF; CDR3nt: TGTGCCAGTAGTGGACAGGGAGGCTATGGCTACACCTTC; d_gene: TRBD1; j_gene: TRBJ1-2; v_gene: TRBV19; abundance: NA
CDR3aa: CSVSPSNTDTQYF; CDR3nt: TGCAGCGTTAGCCCGAGCAACACAGATACGCAGTATTTT; d_gene: NA; j_gene: TRBJ2-3; v_gene: TRBV29-1; abundance: few
CDR3aa: CASAGTSRANIQYF; CDR3nt: TGTGCCAGCGCAGGGACATCAAGGGCAAACATTCAGTACTTC; d_gene: NA; j_gene: TRBJ2-4; v_gene: TRBV6-5; abundance: NA
CDR3aa: CAWSVGTRNQPQHF; CDR3nt: TGTGCCTGGAGTGTCGGGACACGGAATCAGCCCCAGCATTTT; d_gene: NA; j_gene: TRBJ1-5; v_gene: TRBV30; abundance: NA
CDR3aa: CAISPTGTDTQYF; CDR3nt: TGTGCCATCAGCCCAACAGGAACAGATACGCAGTATTTT; d_gene: NA; j_gene: TRBJ2-3; v_gene: TRBV10-3; abundance: NA